This T cell receptor beta chain originates from a study of blood T cell repertoires in COVID-19. Looking at the study overall: Nucleic acid was either cDNA or gDNA, and it came from T cells, B-cell-depleted T cells, or PBMCs.

Trimming left V 1 base short and J 2 bases short, with 8 bases between. The CDR3 totals 14 residues. Looked up from germline, CDR1 is SGHTA and CDR2 is FQGNSA. The protocol was immunoSEQ multiplex PCR, while the TCRdb copy is restricted to in-frame clones and leaves out a portion. The table shows under 200,000 clones, with about 74% occurring only once. This receptor was identified in an elderly woman with acute or convalescent COVID-19. Source material: peripheral blood. The gene calls are TRBV7-2 and TRBJ1-1, with D hard to call. CDR3 amino acids: CASSLGRINTEAFF. CDR3 nucleotides: TGTGCCAGCAGCTTAGGCAGAATCAACACTGAAGCTTTCTTT.